Detailed here is one T cell receptor (beta chain). This clonotype was detected a few times. The antigen it binds to is not known. Base-call qualities are not available, and no considerably larger clone is one nucleotide away. The library was generated by 5' RACE. The run used a NextSeq 500. The TCR library protocol attached unique molecular identifiers to individual cDNA molecules to correct for sequencing error and PCR bias. Both TCR alpha and beta chains were sequenced, and tight co-correlation was observed between alpha and beta sequence abundances in each sample. The paper's processing steps were these. Decombinator V4 was used to annotate TCR sequences for V gene, J gene and CDR3. TCRs were defined as expanded if a significant change between any two time points was detected under a Poisson model with p below 0.0001. TCR abundances were normalised to the total number of TCRs sequenced per sample and were expressed as counts per million. TRAV1-2 paired with TRAJ12, TRAJ20 or TRAJ33 defined MAIT TCRs, while TRAV10 paired with TRAJ18 defined iNKT TCRs. VDJdb, accessed on 1 November 2021, was searched for TCRs annotated for CMV, EBV and SARS-CoV-2, and TCRs annotated for more than one antigen were excluded. TCRdb trimmed public reads at Q25 via fastp, called clones via MiXCR and kept in-frame beta chains. Records with the same CDR3 protein are collapsed into one entry carrying the most frequent genes and DNA. Here the V and J calls rest on TCRdb's processing, not on the authors' analysis. This sample gives about 38,000 distinct CDR3 sequences in total; roughly 5% of them show up just once. Under 20% of the sample comes from the top ten.

The entry originates in a study of early T cells in non-severe SARS-CoV-2 infection (dated by TCRdb to about 2021). Turning to the overall study: TCR sequencing used bulk RNA from unsorted whole blood, so alpha and beta chains could not be paired. Paper-wide results and their limitations: Matching against VDJdb was skewed toward anti-spike CD8 responses, likely underestimated virus-specific expansions, and missed private and CD4 specificities.

Set within a cohort of healthcare workers in London, UK, this nested case-control study involved weekly PCR testing of nasopharyngeal swabs along with blood sampling. Healthcare workers were recruited between 23 and 31 March 2020, during the week of the UK lockdown, and were followed weekly for up to about 16 weeks. Taken from the germline V gene, the CDR1 and CDR2 loops are KGHSY and FQNENV. V and J lose 4 bases and 6 bases, and a span of 8 bases separates them. The CDR3 runs 12 residues from the cysteine to the phenylalanine. Only the CDR3 portion is preserved as DNA: 36 bases, with reading frame beginning at the first base.

The clonotype comes from an adult who was a healthcare worker with PCR-confirmed SARS-CoV-2 infection or an uninfected control (not recorded which). The sequence joins TRBV16 to TRBJ2-3; the D gene remains uncertain. The sequencing sample was made of whole blood. CDR3 reads: CASSRPYDTQYF. The bases are TGTGCCAGCAGCCGCCCTTATGATACGCAGTATTTT.